The entry that follows covers one T cell receptor beta chain sequence. The target antigen is unknown. These data originate in a study of CD4 T cells in relation to SARS-CoV-2 and coronaviruses. Study-level background: After roughly 11 days of antigen culture, PBMC TCR beta CDR3s were sequenced.

CD4+ T cells from unexposed donors were obtained before the COVID-19 pandemic (2011-2018). CD4+ T cells were isolated from the cells after 10 days of culture. CDR1 SEHNR and CDR2 FQNEAQ come from the germline V gene (reference sequence). The V end lost 5 bases, the J end lost 1 base, and 14 bases lay between the germline ends. This CDR3 spans 15 amino acids. TCRdb keeps only in-frame clones here, not all; method: immunoSEQ multiplex PCR. The data contain about 19,000 clones, 77% of them singletons. The rearrangement links TRBV7-9 to TRBJ2-5; D tentatively fits TRBD1 or TRBD2 (5 bases each). Sequencing was carried out using CD4+ T cells from PBMCs, cultured in vitro. This clonotype was sampled from a human donor in good health. The CDR3 region is CASSRAGAAQETQYF. CDR3 in DNA: TGTGCCAGCAGCCGGGCCGGGGCAGCCCAAGAGACCCAGTACTTC. Looking up the rest from reference TRBV7-9 and TRBJ2-5 gives the full variable domain: DTGVSQNPRHKITKRGQNVTFRCDPISEHNRLYWYRQTLGQGPEFLTYFQNEAQLEKSRLLSDRFSAERPKGSFSTLEIQRTEQGDSAMYLCASSRAGAAQETQYFGPGTRLLVL.